The sequence of this T cell receptor beta chain was determined in a study of shared clonotypes between healthy human individuals. Naive CD8 populations comprised CD45RO-negative cells positively selected for CCR7, excluding terminally differentiated effector memory CD45RA+ cells. Sequenced by immunoSEQ multiplex PCR; TCRdb stores in-frame clones only, minus some. Found here are some 630,000 clones, approximately 96% of them singletons; the top ten hold 0.11%. Per germline, CDR1 MDHEN and CDR2 SYDVKM. This CDR3 contains 11 residues. Trimming removed 5 bases at V and 10 bases at J, with 9 bases between.

Sequenced material: naive CD8+ T cells sorted from blood. The genes are TRBV28 and TRBJ2-1; no reliable D call. The sequence came from a woman in her 30s in good health. Here the CDR3 reads CASSRAQEQFF. For the CDR3, the DNA is TGTGCCAGCAGTCGAGCCCAAGAGCAGTTCTTC. Full variable domain (outside the CDR3, taken from reference TRBV28 and TRBJ2-1): DVKVTQSSRYLVKRTGEKVFLECVQDMDHENMFWYRQDPGLGLRLIYFSYDVKMKEKGDIPEGYSVSREKKERFSLILESASTNQTSMYLCASSRAQEQFFGPGTRLTVL.